A single sample is the source of the 31 T cell receptor beta chains below, sequenced in a study of blood T cells in healthy people across ages. Sample-barcoded 5' priming and a J-beta primer mix drove a second PCR of 7 to 11 cycles. TCRdb reprocessed the 5' RACE reads via MiXCR and lists one record per CDR3 protein. Among around 800,000 distinct CDR3 sequences listed, more than 35% were seen once. Specimen: blood. These receptors came from a man of 80 years or more in good health.

The CDR3 region has the DNA TGCGCCAGCAGCCAAGATGACGGCGGGTATTACAATGAGCAGTTCTTC. Residues: CASSQDDGGYYNEQFF. The genes are TRBV4-3 and TRBJ2-1, with a tentative D call TRBD2 (5 bases). This CDR3 comprises 16 residues. Trimming took 0 bases from V and 4 from J, leaving 13 bases between them. CDR1 and CDR2 from the germline V gene are LGHNA and YSLEER.

This clonotype was seen a handful of times. The J gene is TRBJ2-1, the V gene TRBV3-1; 13 bases are a match to TRBD2. The CDR3 is 16 amino acids. Per germline, CDR1 LGHDT and CDR2 YNNKEL (reference sequence). Unmatched junction bases numbered 4, after V lost 0 bases and J lost 8 bases. The CDR3 DNA follows: TGTGCCAGCAGCCAAGATCTGACTAGCGGGAGGCATGAGCAGTTCTTC. Protein sequence: CASSQDLTSGRHEQFF.

The rearrangement joins TRBV20-1 to TRBJ2-5, with D possibly being TRBD2 (5 bases). Trimming shortened V by 4 bases and J by 4 bases, and 10 bases separated the two germline ends. Germline CDR1 and CDR2: DFQATT and SNEGSKA (reference sequence). The CDR3 has 12 amino acids. CDR3 coding DNA: TGCAGTGCTACGGGGAAGAGAGAGACCCAGTACTTC. Its protein is CSATGKRETQYF.

The gene calls are TRBV4-3 and TRBJ1-4; D possibly corresponds to TRBD1 (5 bases). The CDR3 covers 14 residues. CDR1 is LGHNA and CDR2 is YSLEER in the germline V gene. The V and J ends lost 3 bases and 2 bases respectively, with 7 bases between them. In DNA, the CDR3 is TGCGCCAGCAGCCATGGGGGGACTAATGAAAAACTGTTTTTT. Residues: CASSHGGTNEKLFF.

This clonotype was detected only a few times. The J gene is TRBJ2-4, the V gene TRBV20-1; perhaps D is TRBD1 or TRBD2 (6 bases each). This CDR3 contains 15 residues. Germline V gene data show CDR1 as DFQATT and CDR2 as SNEGSKA (reference sequence). The V and J ends lost 5 bases and 0 bases respectively, with 14 bases between them. This chain's CDR3 is CSALSGAEAKNIQYF. The CDR3 DNA reads TGCAGTGCTCTTTCGGGGGCTGAAGCCAAAAACATTCAGTACTTC.

This clonotype has just a few counts. V gene TRBV4-2 combines with J gene TRBJ1-2; D perhaps matches TRBD1 (6 bases). CDR1 and CDR2 from the germline V gene are LGHNA and YNFKEQ. V lost 3 bases to trimming and J lost 5 bases, with 19 bases between them. This CDR3 contains 16 residues. DNA of the CDR3: TGTGCCAGCAGCCAGGCTGCCGACGACAGGAAATATGGCTACACCTTC. Translating it yields CASSQAADDRKYGYTF.

The gene calls are TRBV28 and TRBJ1-2; no clear D. This CDR3 has 14 amino acids. Trimming removed 4 bases from V and 2 bases from J, with 11 bases in between. Germline CDR1 and CDR2: MDHEN and SYDVKM. The CDR3 spells CASSSPASNYGYTF. CDR3 DNA: TGTGCCAGCAGTTCGCCCGCATCGAACTATGGCTACACCTTC.

The chain has TRBV2 and TRBJ2-7, with 11 nucleotides matching TRBD2. The CDR3 runs to 16 residues. Germline V gene sequence: CDR1 SNHLY, CDR2 FYNNEI. V gave up 6 bases and J gave up 0 bases; unmatched junction bases: 7. The CDR3 sequence: CASRQGLAVSSYEQYF. The CDR3 nucleotides are TGTGCCAGCAGGCAGGGACTAGCGGTGAGCTCCTACGAGCAGTACTTC.

This clonotype was found once. The chain couples TRBV7-9 to TRBJ1-4; 10 bases map to TRBD1. Germline V gene sequence: CDR1 SEHNR, CDR2 FQNEAQ (reference sequence). J was trimmed by 14 bases and V by 4 bases; bases with no gene match: 13. CDR3 size: 15 residues. CDR3 in amino acids: CASSSGQGSLPDLFF. DNA of the CDR3: TGTGCCAGCAGCTCGGGACAGGGGTCCCTACCGGACCTGTTTTTT. Drawing the rest from reference TRBV7-9 and TRBJ1-4, the complete variable domain is DTGVSQNPRHKITKRGQNVTFRCDPISEHNRLYWYRQTLGQGPEFLTYFQNEAQLEKSRLLSDRFSAERPKGSFSTLEIQRTEQGDSAMYLCASSSGQGSLPDLFFGSGTQLSVL.

This chain joins TRBV5-5 and TRBJ2-1; unclear D gene. This CDR3 is built from 16 residues. Trimming stripped 2 bases from V and 0 bases from J, with 12 bases between. Germline V gene lookup returns CDR1 SGHKS and CDR2 YYEKEE (reference sequence). In DNA, the CDR3 is TGTGCCAGCAGCTTAGGGCAGGCCATCTCCTACAATGAGCAGTTCTTC. This codes for CASSLGQAISYNEQFF.

Concerning this clonotype: It may be a read error: a sequence one base away is much more abundant. V gene TRBV7-7 combines with J gene TRBJ2-5, with 13 bases that match TRBD2. Germline values: CDR1 SSHAT, CDR2 FNYEAQ (reference sequence). CDR3 size: 15 residues. Written as DNA, the CDR3 is TGTGCTAGCAGCCCAGGACTAGCGGGAGACAATGAGCAGTACTTC. Translating gives CASSPGLAGDNEQYF.

This chain links TRBV7-2 with TRBJ2-7, with D possibly being TRBD1 (5 bases). Germline V CDR1 and CDR2: SGHTA, FQGNSA. The CDR3 is 15 residues long. V dropped 1 base and J dropped 6 bases, with 16 bases sitting between them. The CDR3 here is CASSLVQGRFSEQYF. The CDR3 DNA follows: TGTGCCAGCAGCTTAGTTCAGGGAAGGTTTTCCGAGCAGTACTTC.

V is TRBV5-5 and J is TRBJ2-1; TRBD2 agrees at 10 bases. The ends lost 2 bases at V and 4 bases at J; junction bases unmatched: 6. The germline V gene encodes CDR1 SGHKS and CDR2 YYEKEE (reference sequence). The CDR3 sequence is 16 residues long. The DNA of the CDR3 is TGTGCCAGCAGCTTAGAAACTAGCGGGGTGTACAATGAGCAGTTCTTC. This encodes CASSLETSGVYNEQFF.

This clonotype occurred a few times. V and J are TRBV18 and TRBJ2-4; TRBD1 agrees at 10 bases. The CDR3 is made up of 17 amino acids. V shed 3 bases and J 1 base; nucleotides not matched to a gene: 6. Germline loops: CDR1 KGHSH, CDR2 LQKENI. The DNA for the CDR3 is TGTGCCAGCTCACCCAACGGACAGGGGGTTGCCAAAAACATTCAGTACTTC. This translates into CASSPNGQGVAKNIQYF.

V usage is TRBV15 and J usage is TRBJ1-4; TRBD1 agrees at 12 bases. Germline V gene data show CDR1 as LNHNV and CDR2 as YYDKDF (reference sequence). V lost 0 bases and J lost 8; bases outside the gene matches: 4. The CDR3 has 16 residues. The CDR3 DNA follows: TGTGCCACCAGCAGAGATCGGGGACAGGGGGCCGAAAAACTGTTTTTT. Residues: CATSRDRGQGAEKLFF. The complete variable domain, with remaining parts taken from reference TRBV15 and TRBJ1-4, reads DAMVIQNPRYQVTQFGKPVTLSCSQTLNHNVMYWYQQKSSQAPKLLFHYYDKDFNNEADTPDNFQSRRPNTSFCFLDIRSPGLGDTAMYLCATSRDRGQGAEKLFFGSGTQLSVL.

The V and J genes are TRBV7-8 and TRBJ2-1; no clear D gene. Trimming left V 1 base short and J 13 bases short, with 20 bases between. Per germline, CDR1 SGHVS and CDR2 FQNEAQ. The CDR3 consists of 15 residues. The CDR3 is CASSLEVGFQETQFF. The CDR3 DNA is TGTGCCAGCAGCTTAGAGGTGGGGTTCCAAGAGACCCAGTTCTTC.

This clonotype was picked up many times. V is TRBV10-3 and J is TRBJ2-7; 9 bases fit TRBD2. Germline lookup yields CDR1 ENHRY and CDR2 SYGVKD. V lost 6 bases, J lost 5 bases, and 8 bases stayed unmatched. The CDR3 runs to 14 residues. CDR3 nucleotide sequence: TGTGCCATCAGGACCTTAGCGGGAGAGGACGAGCAGTACTTC. It specifies CAIRTLAGEDEQYF.

CDR3 sequence: CASRAVLGPNEQFF. CDR3 nucleotides: TGTGCCAGCAGAGCGGTTCTAGGGCCCAATGAGCAGTTCTTC. The chain is built from TRBV6-1 and TRBJ2-1, with a tentative D call TRBD2 (5 bases). V dropped 6 bases and J dropped 6 bases, with 15 bases sitting between them. The CDR3 has 14 residues. Germline CDR1 and CDR2: MNHNS and SASEGT.

This clonotype was recorded once. The chain links TRBV24-1 to TRBJ2-4; D gene unclear. The end of the DNA fits TRBJ2-7 better, so the J call may be wrong. Germline assignment: CDR1 KGHDR and CDR2 SFDVKD. The CDR3 totals 12 residues. CDR3 amino acids: CATSDEGYEQYF. The DNA of the CDR3 is TGTGCCACCAGTGATGAAGGCTACGAGCAGTACTTC.

The chain links TRBV27 to TRBJ2-7; weak D call: TRBD1 (6 bases). The CDR3 spans 13 residues. V lost 3 bases to trimming and J lost 4 bases, with 10 bases between them. Germline loops: CDR1 MNHEY, CDR2 SMNVEV (reference sequence). The CDR3 bases are TGTGCCAGCAGTTTCGGGACAAAGTACGAGCAGTACTTC. This codes for CASSFGTKYEQYF.

The chain recombines TRBV9 with TRBJ2-1, with a possible D match to TRBD2 (5 bases). This CDR3 region has 15 residues. Germline-derived CDR1 and CDR2 are SGDLS and YYNGEE. V shed 3 bases and J shed 1 base, with 11 bases lying between them. CDR3 in DNA: TGTGCCAGCAGCGGACCGGGCGGGTCCTACAATGAGCAGTTCTTC. This codes for CASSGPGGSYNEQFF.

The rearrangement joins TRBV5-1 to TRBJ2-5; 7 bases are shared with TRBD2. J was trimmed by 4 bases and V by 4 bases; bases with no gene match: 10. The CDR3 loop spans 15 amino acids. Germline values: CDR1 SGHRS, CDR2 YFSETQ. CDR3: CASSPNAGAVETQYF. The CDR3 DNA reads as TGCGCCAGCAGCCCCAACGCGGGAGCGGTAGAGACCCAGTACTTC.

The genes are TRBV12-3 or TRBV12-4 and TRBJ1-1, with TRBD1 matching 11 bases. After removal of 6 bases from V and 0 bases from J, the junction contained 18 bases not matched to a gene. This CDR3 is 20 amino acids long. CDR3 bases: TGTGCCAGCAGCCGAACTAGAAGAGGGACAGGGGGTGGTATGAACACTGAAGCTTTCTTT. Amino acids: CASSRTRRGTGGGMNTEAFF.

The chain links TRBV10-3 to TRBJ2-7, with 9 bases lining up with TRBD2. CDR1 and CDR2 from the germline V gene are ENHRY and SYGVKD. This CDR3 is built from 14 residues. Trimming at V came to 3 bases and at J to 5 bases, leaving 5 bases not matched to a gene. The CDR3 region is CAISELAGEDEQYF. The CDR3 bases are TGTGCCATCAGTGAATTAGCGGGAGAGGACGAGCAGTACTTC.

This chain uses TRBV20-1 with TRBJ2-1; the D is unclear. CDR1 is DFQATT, CDR2 SNEGSKA, per germline (reference sequence). Trimming removed 1 base at V and 6 bases at J, with 7 bases between. The CDR3 is 12 residues long. CDR3 nucleotides: TGCAGTGCTAGAGGGCCTCTCAATGAGCAGTTCTTC. Protein product: CSARGPLNEQFF.

In regard to this clonotype: Sequence at one end of the junction differs from germline and may be a read error. The rearrangement joins TRBV15 to TRBJ2-3; weak D call: TRBD2 (7 bases). CDR3 length: 14 residues. Per the germline V gene, CDR1 is LNHNV and CDR2 is YYDKDF (reference sequence). The CDR3 bases are TGTGCCACCTGCAAGGGAGGGGACACAGATACGCAGAATTTT. Translating it yields CATCKGGDTDTQNF.

The chain couples TRBV20-1 to TRBJ2-5; 8 bases fit TRBD2. Germline V CDR1 and CDR2: DFQATT, SNEGSKA (reference sequence). With V trimmed by 0 bases and J by 2 bases, 5 bases remained unmatched. CDR3 length equals 15 residues. The DNA of the CDR3 is TGCAGTGCTAGAGATTTCCTAGCGGGTCAAGAGACCCAGTACTTC. Translating gives CSARDFLAGQETQYF.

This rearrangement joins TRBV20-1 to TRBJ1-5; no clear D gene. The CDR3 runs 14 residues. V shed 0 bases and J shed 2 bases, with 8 bases lying between them. Germline V CDR1 and CDR2: DFQATT, SNEGSKA (reference sequence). The CDR3: CSAREPIGNQPQHF. The CDR3 bases are TGCAGTGCTAGAGAGCCTATCGGCAATCAGCCCCAGCATTTT.

This clonotype was observed a few times. This chain joins TRBV5-1 and TRBJ2-5; D is unclear. The CDR3 consists of 15 residues. The germline V gene encodes CDR1 SGHRS and CDR2 YFSETQ. V lost 2 bases to trimming and J lost 2 bases, with 13 bases between them. The CDR3 loop is CASSLMRPQQETQYF. DNA of the CDR3: TGCGCCAGCAGCTTAATGCGGCCTCAACAAGAGACCCAGTACTTC.

The rearrangement joins TRBV7-2 to TRBJ1-6; the match to TRBD1 covers 10 bases. The germline V gene encodes CDR1 SGHTA and CDR2 FQGNSA. The CDR3 contains 15 residues. The V gene end was trimmed by 3 bases and the J gene end by 8 bases; junction bases not matched to a gene: 4. Here the CDR3 reads CASSLGQGLYSPLHF. The CDR3 coding sequence is TGTGCCAGCAGCTTGGGACAGGGGTTATATTCACCCCTCCACTTT.

The chain joins TRBV7-3 to TRBJ2-1; 7 bases map to TRBD1. The CDR3 has 15 amino acids. Trimming removed 1 base from V and 8 bases from J; junction bases left unmatched: 8. CDR1 is SGHTA, CDR2 FQGTGA, per germline. CDR3: CASSLIPTGEHEQFF. For the CDR3, the DNA is TGTGCCAGCAGCTTAATCCCCACAGGGGAACATGAGCAGTTCTTC.